This entry describes one T cell receptor beta chain. Sample time point: patch test 3, about 24 weeks after DPC sensitization. As to treatment: therapeutic diphenylcyclopropenone sensitization with weekly scalp DPC. Total RNA was isolated from whole blood that had not been fractionated. Using its own MiXCR run on the RACE reads, TCRdb lists one record per CDR3 protein. The sample consists of 40,000 or so distinct CDR3 sequences, roughly 13% of them appearing once. This entry is derived from a study of human T cells and chemical hapten exposure. Overall study context: Researchers reported sensitizing a 2 cm by 2 cm upper inner arm skin site with 2% DPC.

CDR1 is LGHDT, CDR2 YNNKEL, per germline (reference sequence). Trimming removed 4 bases at V and 8 bases at J, with 14 bases between. The CDR3 covers 13 residues. Here the sequenced sample was whole blood, taken in connection with sensitization to the hapten diphenylcyclopropenone (DPC). This TCR derives from a middle-aged woman with alopecia areata. Some clones in this sample may be carry-over from other donors' samples. The J gene is TRBJ1-2, the V gene TRBV3-1; D is undetermined. The CDR3 sequence: CASSPRVPWGYTF. CDR3 coding DNA: TGTGCCAGCAGCCCGAGGGTCCCTTGGGGCTACACCTTC.